The 3 T cell receptor beta chains given below trace back to one sample, sequenced in a study of blood T cell repertoires in COVID-19. Produced via immunoSEQ multiplex PCR; TCRdb's table is partial and in-frame only. The sample holds around 420,000 clones, nearly 90% seen once. Sequencing was performed on PBMCs or T cells enriched from blood (not recorded which). The receptors stem from a woman in her thirties or forties with acute COVID-19.

The chain joins TRBV24-1 to TRBJ1-4, with 7 bases matching TRBD1. Trimming cost V 5 bases and J 4 bases; bases outside gene matches: 9. The germline V gene encodes CDR1 KGHDR and CDR2 SFDVKD. The CDR3 totals 16 residues. The CDR3 loop is CATSGRKQGNNEKLFF. The CDR3 DNA follows: TGTGCCACCAGTGGCCGAAAACAGGGGAATAATGAAAAACTGTTTTTT.

V gene TRBV6-1 combines with J gene TRBJ1-6, with 10 bases that match TRBD1. The V gene end was trimmed by 4 bases and the J gene end by 8 bases; junction bases not matched to a gene: 8. The CDR3 runs to 16 residues. Per the germline V gene, CDR1 is MNHNS and CDR2 is SASEGT. For the CDR3, the DNA is TGTGCCAGCAGTGTTCGGACAGGGGGTTTAGATTCACCCCTCCACTTT. It yields the protein CASSVRTGGLDSPLHF.

The rearrangement uses TRBV9 and TRBJ1-2; 7 bases are shared with TRBD1. Germline V lookup: CDR1 SGDLS, CDR2 YYNGEE. The CDR3 sequence is 14 residues long. Germline trimming cut 4 bases from V and 4 bases from J; bases unmatched to any gene: 7. CDR3 region: CASSPKTGPYGYTF. The CDR3 region has the DNA TGTGCCAGCAGCCCGAAGACAGGGCCCTATGGCTACACCTTC.